This is a list of T cell receptor beta chains from one sample in a study of T-cell memory formation after mild COVID-19. TCRdb re-analysed the 5' RACE reads in MiXCR, keeping a single row per CDR3 protein. The table shows under 400,000 distinct CDR3 sequences, with over 25% occurring only once. Sequenced sample: PBMCs or a T cell subset sorted from them (not recorded which). These receptors originate from an adult woman who had mild COVID-19 (a few samples of this study predate the infection). Cell type and time point are not known. The CDR3 runs from the conserved cysteine through the conserved F or W. The D gene is left open where the match is weak. Clone size is not always given. Where it is, it says once, few, many or a class for expanded clones.

size: few; J: TRBJ1-2; D: NA; V: TRBV4-1; CDR3: CASSQVPGPYYGYTF; DNA: TGCGCCAGCAGCCAAGTACCGGGCCCTTACTATGGCTACACCTTC
size: few; J: TRBJ2-5; D: TRBD1; V: TRBV29-1; CDR3: CSVYRGGETQYF; DNA: TGCAGCGTTTACAGGGGTGGAGAGACCCAGTACTTC
size: few; J: TRBJ2-7; D: NA; V: TRBV14; CDR3: CASSQDRGGAFEQYF; DNA: TGTGCCAGCAGCCAAGATAGAGGGGGAGCATTTGAGCAGTACTTC
size: few; J: TRBJ2-1; D: TRBD2; V: TRBV12-3/TRBV12-4; CDR3: CASSYSGRAYEQFF; DNA: TGTGCCAGCAGCTATAGCGGGAGGGCGTATGAGCAGTTCTTC
size: many; J: TRBJ2-5; D: TRBD2; V: TRBV2; CDR3: CASSPGGGAETQYF; DNA: TGTGCCAGCAGCCCGGGCGGGGGGGCTGAGACCCAGTACTTC
size: NA; J: TRBJ1-1; D: TRBD1; V: TRBV6-5; CDR3: CASRINPRGPSRAFF; DNA: TGTGCCAGCAGGATCAACCCCAGGGGGCCATCCAGAGCTTTCTTT
size: few; J: TRBJ2-7; D: NA; V: TRBV29-1; CDR3: CSVDPEGGDEQYF; DNA: TGCAGCGTTGACCCGGAGGGTGGGGACGAGCAGTACTTC
size: few; J: TRBJ2-1; D: TRBD2; V: TRBV12-3/TRBV12-4; CDR3: CASSTRTSGGNEQFF; DNA: TGTGCCAGCAGCACCCGGACTAGCGGGGGCAATGAGCAGTTCTTC
size: NA; J: TRBJ2-7; D: TRBD1; V: TRBV15; CDR3: CATSRVGSDRASYEQYF; DNA: TGTGCCACCAGCAGAGTGGGTTCGGACAGGGCCTCCTACGAGCAGTACTTC
size: few; J: TRBJ1-2; D: NA; V: TRBV6-6; CDR3: CASSYGEEGFGYGYTF; DNA: TGTGCCAGCAGTTACGGAGAGGAGGGATTCGGCTATGGCTACACCTTC
size: NA; J: TRBJ2-7; D: TRBD2; V: TRBV7-8; CDR3: CASSLGIGAGEGNF; DNA: TGTGCCAGCAGCTTAGGGATAGGAGCCGGGGAGGGGAACTTC
size: few; J: TRBJ2-1; D: TRBD1; V: TRBV24-1; CDR3: CATSDLRDSHNEQFF; DNA: TGTGCCACCAGTGATTTGCGGGACAGCCACAATGAGCAGTTCTTC
size: few; J: TRBJ1-1; D: NA; V: TRBV6-2/TRBV6-3; CDR3: CASSYSAILLHGPGRTNTEAFF; DNA: TGTGCCAGCAGTTACAGTGCCATTCTACTACACGGGCCCGGACGGACGAACACTGAAGCTTTCTTT
size: few; J: TRBJ2-2; D: NA; V: TRBV7-2; CDR3: CASRLDSSTGELFF; DNA: TGTGCCAGCAGACTCGACAGCAGCACCGGGGAGCTGTTTTTT
size: few; J: TRBJ1-2; D: NA; V: TRBV11-3; CDR3: CASSTGQHYGYTF; DNA: TGTGCCAGCAGCACCGGACAGCACTATGGCTACACCTTC
size: NA; J: TRBJ1-4; D: TRBD1; V: TRBV20-1; CDR3: CSARAPGTGFEKLFF; DNA: TGCAGTGCTAGAGCCCCAGGGACAGGGTTTGAAAAACTGTTTTTT
size: few; J: TRBJ2-3; D: TRBD2; V: TRBV4-2; CDR3: CASTEGTASGISTDTQYF; DNA: TGTGCCAGCACCGAAGGAACCGCTAGCGGGATCTCTACAGATACGCAGTATTTT
size: few; J: TRBJ2-1; D: NA; V: TRBV7-6; CDR3: CASSLQGLEQFF; DNA: TGTGCCAGCAGCTTACAGGGCCTTGAGCAGTTCTTC
size: NA; J: TRBJ1-5; D: NA; V: TRBV19; CDR3: CASSIPGMEQPQHF; DNA: TGTGCCAGTAGTATACCGGGGATGGAACAGCCCCAGCATTTT
size: many; J: TRBJ2-5; D: NA; V: TRBV12-3/TRBV12-4; CDR3: CASRPSPADQETQYF; DNA: TGTGCCAGCAGACCCAGCCCAGCGGACCAAGAGACCCAGTACTTC
size: NA; J: TRBJ2-5; D: TRBD1; V: TRBV19; CDR3: CASSKAQGRVETQYF; DNA: TGTGCCAGTAGTAAGGCACAGGGGCGAGTGGAGACCCAGTACTTC
size: NA; J: TRBJ2-5; D: TRBD1; V: TRBV7-3; CDR3: CASSLTGQGWPQYF; DNA: TGTGCCAGCAGCTTAACTGGACAGGGGTGGCCGCAGTACTTC
size: NA; J: TRBJ1-6; D: NA; V: TRBV7-8; CDR3: CASSLGWDSPLHF; DNA: TGTGCCAGCAGCTTAGGGTGGGATTCACCCCTCCACTTT
size: NA; J: TRBJ1-4; D: TRBD1; V: TRBV18; CDR3: CASSQNRGHEKLFF; DNA: TGTGCCAGCTCTCAGAACAGGGGGCATGAAAAACTGTTTTTT
size: NA; J: TRBJ1-1; D: NA; V: TRBV29-1; CDR3: CSGGYREAFF; DNA: TGCAGCGGGGGGTACAGGGAAGCTTTCTTT
size: few; J: TRBJ2-7; D: NA; V: TRBV20-1; CDR3: CSARGRDTPYEQYF; DNA: TGCAGTGCTAGAGGCCGGGACACCCCCTACGAGCAGTACTTC
size: NA; J: TRBJ2-5; D: TRBD2; V: TRBV29-1; CDR3: CSVGAERGETQYF; DNA: TGCAGCGTTGGAGCGGAGCGGGGTGAGACCCAGTACTTC
size: few; J: TRBJ2-4; D: TRBD1; V: TRBV4-2; CDR3: CASSQVEQGQNIQYF; DNA: TGTGCCAGCAGCCAAGTCGAACAGGGGCAAAACATTCAGTACTTC